The rows below give T cell receptor beta chains drawn from one sample of a study of Tregs in tolerant kidney transplant recipients. The repertoire was sequenced with immunoSEQ multiplex PCR; TCRdb's copy has only in-frame clones and lacks some. This table holds some 250,000 clones, roughly 84% found once. Sequencing was carried out using CD4+ T cells from blood. The receptors here all came from a human donor in good health. The CDR3 runs from the conserved cysteine through the conserved F or W. The order of the fields is V gene, clone size, D gene, J gene, CDR3 protein, CDR3 DNA. D genes are given only for firm matches. Size is stated for part of the rows, as once, few or many counts, or as a class when the clone is expanded.

V gene: TRBV7-2; clone size: NA; D gene: NA; J gene: TRBJ1-5; CDR3 protein: CASSLGTGWSNQPQHF; CDR3 DNA: TGTGCCAGCAGCTTAGGGACGGGATGGAGCAATCAGCCCCAGCATTTT
V gene: TRBV5-4; clone size: NA; D gene: NA; J gene: TRBJ2-7; CDR3 protein: CASSSLGFGVGDEQCF; CDR3 DNA: TGTGCCAGCAGCTCTTTGGGGTTCGGGGTAGGTGACGAGCAGTGCTTC
V gene: TRBV7-2; clone size: NA; D gene: NA; J gene: TRBJ2-6; CDR3 protein: CASSFWGAGGANVLTF; CDR3 DNA: TGTGCCAGCAGCTTCTGGGGGGCAGGTGGGGCCAACGTCCTGACTTTC
V gene: TRBV11-2; clone size: NA; D gene: NA; J gene: TRBJ1-1; CDR3 protein: CASSLGGSVYTEAFF; CDR3 DNA: TGTGCCAGCAGCTTAGGAGGATCGGTTTACACTGAAGCTTTCTTT
V gene: TRBV18; clone size: NA; D gene: TRBD1; J gene: TRBJ1-2; CDR3 protein: CASSPETGVIYGYTF; CDR3 DNA: TGTGCCAGCTCACCCGAAACAGGGGTGATTTATGGCTACACCTTC
V gene: TRBV4-1; clone size: NA; D gene: NA; J gene: TRBJ2-7; CDR3 protein: CASSQDGPGRPYEQYF; CDR3 DNA: TGCGCCAGCAGCCAAGATGGTCCAGGGAGGCCCTACGAGCAGTACTTC
V gene: TRBV5-5; clone size: NA; D gene: NA; J gene: TRBJ1-3; CDR3 protein: CASSPLDTRNTIYF; CDR3 DNA: TGTGCCAGCAGCCCTTTGGACACAAGAAACACCATATATTTT
V gene: TRBV11-2; clone size: NA; D gene: NA; J gene: TRBJ2-3; CDR3 protein: CASSLLGRTDTQYF; CDR3 DNA: TGTGCCAGCAGCCTCTTGGGGAGGACAGATACGCAGTATTTT
V gene: TRBV7-3; clone size: once; D gene: NA; J gene: TRBJ1-1; CDR3 protein: CASSLGSMNTEAFF; CDR3 DNA: TGTGCCAGCAGCTTAGGGAGCATGAACACTGAAGCTTTCTTT
V gene: TRBV7-9; clone size: NA; D gene: NA; J gene: TRBJ2-5; CDR3 protein: CASSLARQGHQETQYF; CDR3 DNA: TGTGCCAGCAGCTTAGCGCGGCAGGGGCATCAAGAGACCCAGTACTTC
V gene: TRBV7-2; clone size: NA; D gene: NA; J gene: TRBJ2-7; CDR3 protein: CASSLRVEYEQYF; CDR3 DNA: TGTGCCAGCAGCCTCCGGGTAGAGTACGAGCAGTACTTC
V gene: TRBV2; clone size: NA; D gene: NA; J gene: TRBJ1-5; CDR3 protein: CASSPQGRRQPQHF; CDR3 DNA: TGTGCCAGCAGTCCCCAGGGGCGCAGGCAGCCCCAGCATTTT
V gene: TRBV5-4; clone size: few; D gene: NA; J gene: TRBJ2-7; CDR3 protein: CASSHRQSLAYEQYF; CDR3 DNA: TGTGCCAGCAGCCACAGACAGTCCCTGGCCTACGAGCAGTACTTC
V gene: TRBV7-8; clone size: NA; D gene: NA; J gene: TRBJ2-1; CDR3 protein: CASSLARAFRNEQFF; CDR3 DNA: TGTGCCAGCAGCTTAGCCAGGGCTTTCCGGAATGAGCAGTTCTTC
V gene: TRBV5-4; clone size: NA; D gene: TRBD2; J gene: TRBJ2-3; CDR3 protein: CASSVRLAGGTDTQYF; CDR3 DNA: TGTGCCAGCAGCGTGAGATTAGCGGGAGGTACAGATACGCAGTATTTT
V gene: TRBV29-1; clone size: NA; D gene: NA; J gene: TRBJ2-5; CDR3 protein: CSARGGETQYF; CDR3 DNA: TGCAGCGCCAGGGGGGGGGAGACCCAGTACTTC
V gene: TRBV5-1; clone size: NA; D gene: TRBD1; J gene: TRBJ1-1; CDR3 protein: CASSLTPLTGGYTEAFF; CDR3 DNA: TGCGCCAGCAGCTTGACCCCGTTGACAGGGGGCTACACTGAAGCTTTCTTT
V gene: TRBV4-2; clone size: NA; D gene: NA; J gene: TRBJ2-1; CDR3 protein: CASSPFGASGYNEQFF; CDR3 DNA: TGTGCCAGCAGCCCCTTTGGGGCCAGCGGATACAATGAGCAGTTCTTC
V gene: TRBV28; clone size: few; D gene: NA; J gene: TRBJ2-5; CDR3 protein: CASIGYQETQYF; CDR3 DNA: TGTGCCAGCATAGGGTATCAAGAGACCCAGTACTTC
V gene: TRBV7-3; clone size: NA; D gene: NA; J gene: TRBJ2-1; CDR3 protein: CASSFSGGTDEQFF; CDR3 DNA: TGTGCCAGCAGCTTTAGTGGGGGTACGGATGAGCAGTTCTTC
V gene: TRBV7-2; clone size: NA; D gene: TRBD2; J gene: TRBJ2-3; CDR3 protein: CASSPQGGSTDTQYF; CDR3 DNA: TGTGCCAGCAGCCCCCAGGGAGGGAGCACAGATACGCAGTATTTT
V gene: TRBV5-4; clone size: NA; D gene: TRBD2; J gene: TRBJ2-3; CDR3 protein: CASSLGVAGVYTDTQYF; CDR3 DNA: TGTGCCAGCAGCTTGGGGGTAGCGGGGGTATACACAGATACGCAGTATTTT
V gene: TRBV2; clone size: NA; D gene: NA; J gene: TRBJ2-2; CDR3 protein: CASSDRSSSRAGELFF; CDR3 DNA: TGTGCCAGCAGTGACAGATCCTCTAGTCGTGCCGGGGAGCTGTTTTTT
V gene: TRBV5-1; clone size: NA; D gene: NA; J gene: TRBJ2-5; CDR3 protein: CASSAQQGSETQYF; CDR3 DNA: TGCGCCAGCAGTGCCCAACAGGGCTCAGAGACCCAGTACTTC
V gene: TRBV5-4; clone size: NA; D gene: NA; J gene: TRBJ2-3; CDR3 protein: CASSLIGEDTQYF; CDR3 DNA: TGTGCCAGCAGCTTGATTGGGGAAGATACGCAGTATTTT
V gene: TRBV29-1; clone size: NA; D gene: NA; J gene: TRBJ1-2; CDR3 protein: CSVVNQGFGYTF; CDR3 DNA: TGCAGCGTTGTGAATCAGGGCTTCGGCTACACCTTC
V gene: TRBV19; clone size: NA; D gene: NA; J gene: TRBJ1-5; CDR3 protein: CASSRQNGNQPQHF; CDR3 DNA: TGTGCCAGTAGTAGACAGAACGGTAATCAGCCCCAGCATTTT
V gene: TRBV19; clone size: few; D gene: NA; J gene: TRBJ2-5; CDR3 protein: CASSLGTFGTQYF; CDR3 DNA: TGTGCCAGTAGTCTCGGGACGTTCGGGACCCAGTACTTC
V gene: TRBV4-1; clone size: NA; D gene: NA; J gene: TRBJ2-6; CDR3 protein: CASSPPAGANVLTF; CDR3 DNA: TGCGCCAGCAGCCCCCCGGCTGGGGCCAACGTCCTGACTTTC
V gene: TRBV9; clone size: once; D gene: NA; J gene: TRBJ2-1; CDR3 protein: CASSVLASYNEQFF; CDR3 DNA: TGTGCCAGCAGCGTATTGGCGTCTTACAATGAGCAGTTCTTC
V gene: TRBV20-1; clone size: NA; D gene: NA; J gene: TRBJ2-7; CDR3 protein: CSVKGKYEQYF; CDR3 DNA: TGCAGTGTTAAGGGAAAGTACGAGCAGTACTTC
V gene: TRBV7-9; clone size: NA; D gene: NA; J gene: TRBJ2-2; CDR3 protein: CASSSGTLSAGELFF; CDR3 DNA: TGTGCCAGCAGTTCCGGGACACTGAGCGCCGGGGAGCTGTTTTTT
V gene: TRBV7-9; clone size: NA; D gene: TRBD1; J gene: TRBJ2-4; CDR3 protein: CASSFGQGKNIQYF; CDR3 DNA: TGTGCCAGCAGCTTTGGACAGGGGAAAAACATTCAGTACTTC
V gene: TRBV5-1; clone size: NA; D gene: TRBD1; J gene: TRBJ1-1; CDR3 protein: CASAGTGPNTEAFF; CDR3 DNA: TGCGCCAGCGCCGGGACAGGGCCGAACACTGAAGCTTTCTTT
V gene: TRBV6-1; clone size: NA; D gene: TRBD1; J gene: TRBJ1-5; CDR3 protein: CASSKLGTGIQPQHF; CDR3 DNA: TGTGCCAGCAGTAAACTTGGGACAGGGATACAGCCCCAGCATTTT
V gene: TRBV5-1; clone size: NA; D gene: NA; J gene: TRBJ1-1; CDR3 protein: CASSPGVLNTEAFF; CDR3 DNA: TGCGCCAGCAGCCCAGGGGTTCTGAACACTGAAGCTTTCTTT
V gene: TRBV7-2; clone size: NA; D gene: TRBD2; J gene: TRBJ2-3; CDR3 protein: CASSLSGPGGQDTQYF; CDR3 DNA: TGTGCCAGCAGCTTATCTGGCCCGGGGGGTCAAGATACGCAGTATTTT
V gene: TRBV13; clone size: few; D gene: NA; J gene: TRBJ2-5; CDR3 protein: CASSLGRSSGEETQYF; CDR3 DNA: TGTGCCAGCAGCTTAGGCCGGAGTAGCGGTGAAGAGACCCAGTACTTC
V gene: TRBV19; clone size: once; D gene: NA; J gene: TRBJ1-2; CDR3 protein: CASSARLDYGYTF; CDR3 DNA: TGTGCCAGTAGTGCGCGCCTAGACTATGGCTACACCTTC
V gene: TRBV10-2; clone size: NA; D gene: NA; J gene: TRBJ2-4; CDR3 protein: CASNHEGYKNIQYF; CDR3 DNA: TGCGCCAGTAATCATGAGGGTTACAAAAACATTCAGTACTTC
V gene: TRBV7-8; clone size: once; D gene: NA; J gene: TRBJ2-3; CDR3 protein: CASSLGRSTDTQYF; CDR3 DNA: TGTGCCAGCAGCTTAGGGAGAAGCACAGATACGCAGTATTTT
V gene: TRBV9; clone size: NA; D gene: TRBD2; J gene: TRBJ2-3; CDR3 protein: CASSAGTSVSDTQYF; CDR3 DNA: TGTGCCAGCAGCGCTGGGACTAGCGTTTCAGATACGCAGTATTTT
V gene: TRBV18; clone size: NA; D gene: NA; J gene: TRBJ1-1; CDR3 protein: CASSPPGRGNTEAFF; CDR3 DNA: TGTGCCAGCTCACCACCGGGCAGGGGTAACACTGAAGCTTTCTTT
V gene: TRBV19; clone size: NA; D gene: TRBD2; J gene: TRBJ2-7; CDR3 protein: CASSEGLAGAWTYEQYF; CDR3 DNA: TGTGCCAGTAGTGAGGGACTAGCGGGTGCCTGGACCTACGAGCAGTACTTC
V gene: TRBV6-5; clone size: NA; D gene: TRBD1; J gene: TRBJ1-6; CDR3 protein: CASSYSRTGNSPLHF; CDR3 DNA: TGTGCCAGCAGTTACTCGCGGACAGGGAATTCACCCCTCCACTTT
V gene: TRBV5-1; clone size: NA; D gene: TRBD2; J gene: TRBJ2-1; CDR3 protein: CASSLTSGAYNEQFF; CDR3 DNA: TGCGCCAGCAGCTTGACTAGCGGCGCCTACAATGAGCAGTTCTTC
V gene: TRBV4-2; clone size: NA; D gene: TRBD2; J gene: TRBJ2-1; CDR3 protein: CASSQDGPRLARVEQFF; CDR3 DNA: TGTGCCAGCAGCCAAGATGGTCCAAGACTAGCGCGGGTTGAGCAGTTCTTC
V gene: TRBV6-5; clone size: NA; D gene: NA; J gene: TRBJ2-3; CDR3 protein: CASSYSSTTDTQYF; CDR3 DNA: TGTGCCAGCAGTTACTCGAGTACCACAGATACGCAGTATTTT
V gene: TRBV5-4; clone size: NA; D gene: NA; J gene: TRBJ2-6; CDR3 protein: CASSSGQKLSGANVLTF; CDR3 DNA: TGTGCCAGCAGCAGCGGACAGAAACTCTCTGGGGCCAACGTCCTGACTTTC
V gene: TRBV4-2; clone size: NA; D gene: NA; J gene: TRBJ2-1; CDR3 protein: CASSQDSPRSEQFF; CDR3 DNA: TGTGCCAGCAGCCAAGATTCTCCTCGTAGTGAGCAGTTCTTC
V gene: TRBV6-5; clone size: NA; D gene: NA; J gene: TRBJ2-7; CDR3 protein: CASSRDSRYEQYF; CDR3 DNA: TGTGCCAGCAGTAGGGATTCGAGATACGAGCAGTACTTC